The entry below describes one T cell receptor beta chain. Antigen: not known. This record comes from a study of regulatory T cells in long-lasting Graves disease. Points from the study as a whole: Persistent disease favored TRBV28, TRBJ1-2 and TRBJ2-5.

Trimming took off 5 bases at V and 7 bases at J, with 8 bases between the two ends. This CDR3 comprises 12 residues. Germline CDR1 reads SGHVS; CDR2 reads FQNEAQ. To make TCR beta libraries, researchers used iRepertoire HTBI primers and Arm-PCR of CDR3 regions. Each CDR3 protein is one row after TCRdb ran MiXCR on the multiplex PCR reads. The table includes about 530,000 distinct CDR3 sequences, around 15% detected once. Stated time point: newly diagnosed GD, antithyroid drugs for less than 3 months. The authors made the TCR library using RNA they extracted from PBMCs. These data also featured in a second study, about T cells in Graves' hyperthyroidism and ophthalmopathy. Per that paper: The primer set for the first-round RT-PCR of the TCR CDR3 was HTBI. Stable hyperthyroidism and ophthalmopathy were separated using 13 V-J signatures.

The sequence derives from a woman aged 35-60 years with Graves disease. This sequence joins TRBV7-8 and TRBJ2-2; D unresolved. The input for sequencing was peripheral blood mononuclear cells (PBMCs), taken at new diagnosis, from a patient treated with antithyroid drugs. The CDR3 spells CASSTWGGELFF. CDR3 coding DNA: TGTGCCAGCAGCACATGGGGCGGGGAGCTGTTTTTT.